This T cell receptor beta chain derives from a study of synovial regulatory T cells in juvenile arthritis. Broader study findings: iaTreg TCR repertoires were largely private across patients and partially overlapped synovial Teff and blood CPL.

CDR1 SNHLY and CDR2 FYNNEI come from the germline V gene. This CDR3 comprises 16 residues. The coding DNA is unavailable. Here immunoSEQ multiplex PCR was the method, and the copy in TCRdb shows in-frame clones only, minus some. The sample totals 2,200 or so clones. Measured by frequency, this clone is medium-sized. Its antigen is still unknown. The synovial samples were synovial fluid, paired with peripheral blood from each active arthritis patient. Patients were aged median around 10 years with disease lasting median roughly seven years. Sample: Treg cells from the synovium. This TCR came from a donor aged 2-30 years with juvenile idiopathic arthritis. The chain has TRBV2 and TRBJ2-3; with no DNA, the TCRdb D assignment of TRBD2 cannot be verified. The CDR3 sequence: CASSEWASGGRDTQYF.